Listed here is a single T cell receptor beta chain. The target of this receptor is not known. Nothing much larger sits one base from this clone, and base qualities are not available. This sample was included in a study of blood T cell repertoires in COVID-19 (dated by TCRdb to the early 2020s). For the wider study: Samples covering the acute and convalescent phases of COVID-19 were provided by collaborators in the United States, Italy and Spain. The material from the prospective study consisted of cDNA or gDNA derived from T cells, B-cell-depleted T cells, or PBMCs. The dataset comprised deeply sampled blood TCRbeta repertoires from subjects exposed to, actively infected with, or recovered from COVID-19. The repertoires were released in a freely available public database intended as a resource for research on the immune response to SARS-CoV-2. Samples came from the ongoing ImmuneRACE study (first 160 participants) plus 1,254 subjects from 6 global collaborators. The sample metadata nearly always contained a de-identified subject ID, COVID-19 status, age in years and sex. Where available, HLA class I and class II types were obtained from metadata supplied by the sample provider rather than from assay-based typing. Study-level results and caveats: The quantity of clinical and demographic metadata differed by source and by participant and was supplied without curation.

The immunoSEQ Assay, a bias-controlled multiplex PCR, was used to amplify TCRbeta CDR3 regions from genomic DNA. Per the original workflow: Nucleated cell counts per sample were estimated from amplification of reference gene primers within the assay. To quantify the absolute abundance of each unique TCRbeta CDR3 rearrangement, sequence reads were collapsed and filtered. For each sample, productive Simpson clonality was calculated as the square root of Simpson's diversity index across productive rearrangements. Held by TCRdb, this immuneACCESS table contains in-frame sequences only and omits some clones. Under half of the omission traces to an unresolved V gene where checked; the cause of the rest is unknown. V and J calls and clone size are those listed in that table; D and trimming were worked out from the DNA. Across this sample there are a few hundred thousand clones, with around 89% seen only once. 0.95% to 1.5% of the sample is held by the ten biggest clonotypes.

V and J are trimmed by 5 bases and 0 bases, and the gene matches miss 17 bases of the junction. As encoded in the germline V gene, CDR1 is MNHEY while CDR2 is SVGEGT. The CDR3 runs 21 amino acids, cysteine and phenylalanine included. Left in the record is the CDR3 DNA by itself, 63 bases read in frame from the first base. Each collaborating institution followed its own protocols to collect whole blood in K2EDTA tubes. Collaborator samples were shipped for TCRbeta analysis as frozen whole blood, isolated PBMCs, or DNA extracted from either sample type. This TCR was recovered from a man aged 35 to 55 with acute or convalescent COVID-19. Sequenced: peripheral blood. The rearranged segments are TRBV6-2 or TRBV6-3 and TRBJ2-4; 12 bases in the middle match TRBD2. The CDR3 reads CASSRQKRITTSGGAKNIQYF. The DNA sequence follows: TGTGCCAGCAGTCGGCAGAAGAGGATTACGACTAGCGGGGGAGCCAAAAACATTCAGTACTTC.